Listed here are 14 T cell receptor beta chains from one sample, sequenced in a study of regulatory T cells in long-lasting Graves disease. Libraries of TCR beta came from iRepertoire HTBI primers plus Arm-PCR of CDR3 regions. TCRdb fed the multiplex PCR reads into MiXCR, producing one record per CDR3 protein. The data hold about 310,000 distinct CDR3 sequences, with 15% to 20% observed a single time. As for time point: newly diagnosed GD, antithyroid drugs for less than 3 months. RNA isolated from PBMCs was used to make the TCR library. Source: peripheral blood mononuclear cells (PBMCs), taken at new diagnosis, from a patient treated with antithyroid drugs. The receptors were gathered from a female donor with Graves disease.

The rearrangement links TRBV28 to TRBJ2-7; D is possibly TRBD1 (6 bases). Deletions cut 3 bases from V and 9 bases from J, with 30 bases between. The CDR3 runs to 18 residues. Germline CDR1 reads MDHEN; CDR2 reads SYDVKM. CDR3 coding DNA: TGTGCCAGCAGTTTTTACCCCCCTGTGAAGACAGGAAGCTTCGGGCAGTACTTC. It encodes CASSFYPPVKTGSFGQYF. Full variable domain (missing parts from reference TRBV28 and TRBJ2-7): DVKVTQSSRYLVKRTGEKVFLECVQDMDHENMFWYRQDPGLGLRLIYFSYDVKMKEKGDIPEGYSVSREKKERFSLILESASTNQTSMYLCASSFYPPVKTGSFGQYFGPGTRLTVT.

In this sample, this clonotype turned up many times. CDR3 in amino acids: CASSQQGEGYEQYF. The CDR3, as DNA: TGTGCCAGCAGTCAACAGGGGGAGGGCTACGAGCAGTACTTC. The chain joins TRBV28 to TRBJ2-7; tentative D call: TRBD1 (8 bases). The CDR3 runs to 14 residues. Germline V gene data show CDR1 as MDHEN and CDR2 as SYDVKM. Between the trimmed V and J ends, which lost 5 bases and 3 bases, there was a span of 14 bases.

This clonotype was seen many times. The chain links TRBV6-1 to TRBJ2-2; a possible D gene is TRBD1 (6 bases). V was clipped by 4 bases and J by 1 base, with 10 bases between them. Germline-derived CDR1 and CDR2 are MNHNS and SASEGT. This CDR3 has 15 amino acids. CDR3: CASSVGTMNTGELFF. Written as DNA, the CDR3 is TGTGCCAGCAGTGTTGGGACAATGAACACCGGGGAGCTGTTTTTT.

As to this clonotype: One end of the junction is discordant with germline, which a read error may explain. The chain combines TRBV5-1 with TRBJ1-6; 7 bases match TRBD1. This CDR3 has 15 residues. CDR1 SGHRS and CDR2 YFSETQ come from the germline V gene. CDR3 residues: CASSSMTGYNSPPHF. CDR3 DNA: TGCGCCAGCAGCTCAATGACAGGGTATAATTCACCCCCCCACTTT.

The sample holds many counts of this clonotype. The chain combines TRBV12-3 or TRBV12-4 with TRBJ2-6; D remains unclear. Trimming pared 6 bases from V and 0 bases from J, leaving 6 bases between. CDR3 length: 14 amino acids. The CDR3 protein is CASSKFSGANVLTF. CDR3 nucleotide sequence: TGTGCCAGCAGCAAATTCTCTGGGGCCAACGTCCTGACTTTC.

On this clonotype itself: A far larger clone is just one base off, so this is likely a read error. The chain couples TRBV12-3 or TRBV12-4 to TRBJ1-2, with D maybe TRBD1 (5 bases). The CDR3 runs to 11 residues. V was trimmed by 7 bases and J by 6 bases, leaving 9 bases between them. CDR3 in DNA: TGTGCCAGCAATGCGGGGGATGGCTACACCTTC. This gives the protein CASNAGDGYTF.

This clonotype was seen at least ten times. V and J are TRBV6-1 and TRBJ2-3; tentatively, D is TRBD1 (6 bases). Trimming removed 3 bases from V and 2 bases from J, with 12 bases in between. The CDR3 runs to 15 residues. Germline values: CDR1 MNHNS, CDR2 SASEGT. This chain's CDR3 is CASSETGQSTDTQYF. The CDR3 DNA is TGTGCCAGCAGTGAGACCGGACAGTCCACAGATACGCAGTATTTT.

This clonotype was recorded at least ten times. This chain connects TRBV19 to TRBJ2-1; 11 nucleotides agree with TRBD2. Trimming removed 6 bases from V and 7 bases from J; junction bases left unmatched: 14. CDR1 is LNHDA and CDR2 is SQIVND in the germline V gene (reference sequence). CDR3 length: 17 amino acids. CDR3 loop: CASRELAGALGGNEQFF. CDR3 bases: TGTGCCAGTAGGGAACTAGCGGGGGCTTTAGGAGGGAATGAGCAGTTCTTC.

This clonotype was seen a few times. This chain joins TRBV24-1 and TRBJ2-7; TRBD1 matches 7 bases. Germline CDR1 and CDR2: KGHDR and SFDVKD. There are 14 residues in the CDR3. After removal of 4 bases from V and 3 bases from J, the junction contained 5 bases not matched to a gene. DNA for the CDR3: TGTGCCACCAGTGAGACAGGGTCTGACTACGAGCAGTACTTC. Amino acids: CATSETGSDYEQYF.

Ten or more counts support this clonotype. This chain connects TRBV24-1 to TRBJ1-1; the D is unclear. The CDR3 extends over 13 amino acids. V lost 3 bases, J lost 3 bases, and 7 bases lay in between. The germline CDR1 and CDR2 sequences are KGHDR and SFDVKD. CDR3 in amino acids: CATSDIGYTEAFF. In DNA form, the CDR3 reads TGTGCCACCAGTGATATCGGGTACACTGAAGCTTTCTTT.

This clonotype was found once. A far more abundant clone sits one base away, making this likely a read error. The chain combines TRBV5-6 with TRBJ2-7, with TRBD2 matching 9 bases. The germline gives CDR1 SGHDT, CDR2 YYEEEE. The length of the CDR3 is 12 residues. V lost 5 bases to trimming and J lost 7 bases; unmatched junction nucleotides: 4. CDR3 coding DNA: TGTGCCAGCAGGGGACTAGCCAATGAGCAGTACTTC. This translates into CASRGLANEQYF.

The sample holds many counts of this clonotype. This sequence joins TRBV2 and TRBJ2-7; the match to TRBD2 covers 7 bases. Germline-derived CDR1 and CDR2 are SNHLY and FYNNEI. This CDR3 region has 16 residues. After removal of 3 bases from V and 2 bases from J, the junction contained 10 bases not matched to a gene. CDR3 nucleotide sequence: TGTGCCAGCAGTGAGGGAGGGGCTAGCGATACCTACGAGCAGTACTTC. It translates to CASSEGGASDTYEQYF.

To note about this clonotype: A single base separates this from a much larger clone, so it may be a read error. J is TRBJ2-1 and V is TRBV12-3 or TRBV12-4; D perhaps matches TRBD1 (5 bases). The length of the CDR3 is 13 residues. The CDR3 reads CASSQDSYSEQFF. DNA of the CDR3: TGTGCCAGCAGCCAAGACAGTTACAGTGAGCAGTTCTTC.

The CDR3 nucleotides are TGCGCCAGCAGCTTGGGCCCGACGGAGGGATACAATGAGCAGTTCTTC. Residues: CASSLGPTEGYNEQFF. The chain employs TRBV5-1 and TRBJ2-1, with TRBD2 as a possible D gene (6 bases). V lost 0 bases, J lost 4 bases, and 14 bases lay in between. Germline V gene sequence: CDR1 SGHRS, CDR2 YFSETQ. This CDR3 has 16 amino acids.